This T cell receptor (beta chain) was sequenced for a study of control samples from healthy donors and cancer patients. TCRdb keeps only in-frame clones here, not all; method: immunoSEQ multiplex PCR. The sample includes approximately 50,000 clones, about 95% seen only once; the top ten take approximately 2.4%. This CDR3 region has 11 residues. Germline V gene lookup returns CDR1 SNHLY and CDR2 FYNNEI. V gave up 6 bases and J gave up 5 bases, with 7 bases separating them. This receptor was identified in a man between 25 and 39 years old in good health. The chain has TRBV2 and TRBJ1-1; D is undetermined. Input material: blood. In DNA form, the CDR3 reads TGTGCCAGCAGAAAAGGGACTGAAGCTTTCTTT. It codes for CASRKGTEAFF.